The 17 T cell receptor beta chains below come from one sample, sequenced in a study of response to subunit inactivated influenza vaccine. Via MiXCR, TCRdb re-called the RT-PCR reads, giving one row per CDR3 protein. The data contain roughly 500,000 distinct CDR3 sequences, under 30% of them singletons. The same data also went into a second study, on T cells expressing NK-cell markers. As that study records: The cDNA for TCR beta came from 5'RACE template switching with UMIs.

This specimen consisted of CD4+ T cells sorted from PBMCs, obtained 11 to 12 days after vaccination. The source of these receptors is a middle-aged man who received an inactivated influenza vaccine.

This clonotype has a handful of counts. One end of the junction is discordant with germline, which a read error may explain. The chain couples TRBV7-7 to TRBJ2-5, with 8 bases identical to TRBD1. CDR3 length: 17 residues. Germline V gene data show CDR1 as SSHAT and CDR2 as FNYEAQ (reference sequence). DNA for the CDR3: TGTGCTAGCAGCTTAGCAGGTGTGGGGACAGGTCAAGAGACCCAGTACTTC. Translating it yields CASSLAGVGTGQETQYF.

This clonotype came up a few times. The chain couples TRBV6-4 to TRBJ2-7, with D unclear. Per germline, CDR1 MRHNA and CDR2 SNTAGT. V lost 2 bases, J lost 7 bases, and 24 bases lay in between. The CDR3 loop spans 17 amino acids. The CDR3 DNA sequence: TGTGCCAGCAGTGACCGATTAACGAACTCTGGACCCCTAGAGCAGTACTTC. It specifies CASSDRLTNSGPLEQYF.

This clonotype was observed many times. V is TRBV7-9 and J is TRBJ2-7; tentatively, D is TRBD2 (6 bases). This CDR3 spans 14 amino acids. Trimming pared 5 bases from V and 7 bases from J, leaving 18 bases between. The germline V gene encodes CDR1 SEHNR and CDR2 FQNEAQ (reference sequence). CDR3 sequence (DNA): TGTGCCAGCAGCCTTGGGACTGGAGTCGAGGAGCAGTACTTC. Translated, it gives CASSLGTGVEEQYF.

The V and J genes are TRBV5-1 and TRBJ2-1, with 11 bases fitting TRBD2. V was clipped by 9 bases and J by 0 bases; unmatched bases: 8. CDR1 SGHRS and CDR2 YFSETQ come from the germline V gene. The CDR3 is 16 residues long. This CDR3 is CATQRGTSGSYNEQFF. As DNA, the CDR3 is TGCGCCACCCAACGGGGGACTAGCGGCTCCTACAATGAGCAGTTCTTC.

DNA for the CDR3: TGTGCCATCAGGAAATACAGGGGAAGAAACACCATATATTTT. Translation: CAIRKYRGRNTIYF. The rearrangement uses TRBV10-3 and TRBJ1-3; 7 bases agree with TRBD1. Germline CDR1 and CDR2: ENHRY and SYGVKD. V was clipped by 6 bases and J by 5 bases; unmatched bases: 7. The CDR3 totals 14 residues.

This clonotype was detected only a few times. The chain recombines TRBV6-2 or TRBV6-3 with TRBJ2-1; D not certain. CDR3 length equals 15 residues. Deletions cut 0 bases from V and 7 bases from J, with 13 bases between. Germline V gene sequence: CDR1 MNHEY, CDR2 SVGEGT. CDR3 amino acids: CASSYSNQVRNEQFF. In DNA form, the CDR3 reads TGTGCCAGCAGTTACTCGAACCAAGTAAGGAATGAGCAGTTCTTC.

The chain joins TRBV20-1 to TRBJ2-1; the match to TRBD1 covers 11 bases. CDR3 length: 14 residues. After removal of 6 bases from V and 9 bases from J, the junction contained 10 bases not matched to a gene. Germline V lookup: CDR1 DFQATT, CDR2 SNEGSKA (reference sequence). The CDR3 sequence: CSAYSGTGGLEQFF. The CDR3 bases are TGCAGTGCATATTCCGGGACAGGGGGACTTGAGCAGTTCTTC.

This clonotype was counted only a few times. V gene TRBV20-1 combines with J gene TRBJ2-3; 8 nucleotides agree with TRBD2. V lost 0 bases to trimming and J lost 7 bases; unmatched junction nucleotides: 12. The CDR3 extends over 16 amino acids. CDR1 DFQATT and CDR2 SNEGSKA come from the germline V gene (reference sequence). CDR3 region: CSARDPLAGEQNTQYF. The CDR3 DNA sequence: TGCAGTGCTAGAGATCCTCTAGCGGGCGAACAGAATACGCAGTATTTT.

This chain connects TRBV6-2 or TRBV6-3 to TRBJ2-4; perhaps TRBD1 as D (6 bases). The CDR3 extends over 12 amino acids. V gave up 8 bases and J gave up 6 bases, with 11 bases separating them. Germline CDR1 MNHEY, CDR2 SVGEGT. The CDR3 region is CASGDTLNIQYF. In DNA, the CDR3 is TGTGCCAGCGGGGACACTTTAAACATTCAGTACTTC.

This rearrangement joins TRBV6-5 to TRBJ1-4; 9 bases are shared with TRBD1. Germline CDR1 and CDR2: MNHEY and SVGAGI. V was clipped by 4 bases and J by 6 bases; unmatched bases: 3. The CDR3 totals 14 residues. The CDR3 here is CASSWTGAHEKLFF. The CDR3 DNA follows: TGTGCCAGCAGTTGGACAGGGGCCCATGAAAAACTGTTTTTT.

This chain connects TRBV12-3 or TRBV12-4 to TRBJ2-3, with 10 bases aligning to TRBD2. J lost 6 bases, V lost 6 bases, and 9 bases had no gene match. The CDR3 consists of 15 residues. CDR3 coding DNA: TGTGCCAGCAGGGAAGCGGGAGGGCCTCCGGATACGCAGTATTTT. This sequence encodes CASREAGGPPDTQYF.

This chain connects TRBV15 to TRBJ2-3, with TRBD2 matching over 13 bases. After removal of 5 bases from V and 1 base from J, the junction contained 3 bases not matched to a gene. This CDR3 spans 16 amino acids. In germline, CDR1 is LNHNV, CDR2 YYDKDF (reference sequence). The CDR3 coding sequence is TGTGCCACCAGCCTCGGGACTAGCGGGGGCACAGATACGCAGTATTTT. This encodes CATSLGTSGGTDTQYF.

The chain couples TRBV29-1 to TRBJ2-2; D possibly matches TRBD1 or TRBD2 (5 bases each). Germline V gene sequence: CDR1 SQVTM, CDR2 ANQGSEA. CDR3 length: 18 amino acids. Trimming took 6 bases from V and 6 from J, leaving 29 bases between them. The CDR3 protein is CSVAWTRPGPKVAGELFF. CDR3 nucleotide sequence: TGCAGCGTAGCGTGGACTCGACCGGGACCAAAAGTCGCCGGGGAGCTGTTTTTT.

The chain employs TRBV6-7 and TRBJ2-2; D may be TRBD2 (6 bases). TRBV6-7 falls under the ORF class, with uncertain function. Deletions cut 9 bases from V and 5 bases from J, with 13 bases between. The length of the CDR3 is 13 residues. The CDR3 DNA reads as TGTGCCAGTTCCTCGGGGGAGACCGGGGAGCTGTTTTTT. Translated, it gives CASSSGETGELFF.

The genes are TRBV5-1 and TRBJ2-5; the match to TRBD2 covers 12 bases. CDR1 and CDR2 from the germline V gene are SGHRS and YFSETQ. This CDR3 has 16 residues. The junction had 9 bases not matched to a gene; V was cut back by 4 bases and J by 5 bases. CDR3 bases: TGCGCCAGCAGCACCTCTAGCGGGGGGGCCTTGGAGACCCAGTACTTC. The encoded protein is CASSTSSGGALETQYF.

The V and J genes are TRBV2 and TRBJ2-5; TRBD2 matches at 9 bases. J was trimmed by 4 bases and V by 2 bases; bases with no gene match: 8. CDR3 length: 16 amino acids. Germline loops: CDR1 SNHLY, CDR2 FYNNEI. CDR3 DNA sequence: TGTGCCAGCAGTGAATCGGTAGCGGGAGCAGGAGAGACCCAGTACTTC. Its translation is CASSESVAGAGETQYF. The full variable domain, with the rest looked up from reference TRBV2 and TRBJ2-5, is EPEVTQTPSHQVTQMGQEVILRCVPISNHLYFYWYRQILGQKVEFLVSFYNNEISEKSEIFDDQFSVERPDGSNFTLKIRSTKLEDSAMYFCASSESVAGAGETQYFGPGTRLLVL.

The DNA for the CDR3 is TGTGCCAGCTGTAACCGGGACAGGGGGGGCTACGAGCAGTACTTC. This sequence encodes CASCNRDRGGYEQYF. The chain links TRBV6-5 to TRBJ2-7, with 11 bases matching TRBD1. V lost 8 bases and J lost 3; bases outside the gene matches: 9. The CDR3 is made up of 15 amino acids. Germline V gene lookup returns CDR1 MNHEY and CDR2 SVGAGI.